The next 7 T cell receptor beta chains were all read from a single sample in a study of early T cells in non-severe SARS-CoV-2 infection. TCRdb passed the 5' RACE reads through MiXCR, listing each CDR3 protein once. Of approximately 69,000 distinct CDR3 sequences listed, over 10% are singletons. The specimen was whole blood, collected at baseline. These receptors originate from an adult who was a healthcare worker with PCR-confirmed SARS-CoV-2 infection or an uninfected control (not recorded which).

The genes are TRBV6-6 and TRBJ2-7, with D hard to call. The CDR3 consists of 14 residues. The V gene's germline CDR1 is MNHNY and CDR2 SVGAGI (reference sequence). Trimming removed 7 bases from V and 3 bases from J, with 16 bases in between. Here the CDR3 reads CASNLDPTIYEQYF. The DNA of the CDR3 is TGTGCCAGCAACCTCGACCCGACCATCTACGAGCAGTACTTC.

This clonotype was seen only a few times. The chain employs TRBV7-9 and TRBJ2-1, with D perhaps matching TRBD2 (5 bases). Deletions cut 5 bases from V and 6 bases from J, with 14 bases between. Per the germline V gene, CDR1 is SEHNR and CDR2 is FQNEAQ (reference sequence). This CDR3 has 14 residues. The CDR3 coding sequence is TGTGCCAGCAGCCCAAGACGGGAATCCAATGAGCAGTTCTTC. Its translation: CASSPRRESNEQFF.

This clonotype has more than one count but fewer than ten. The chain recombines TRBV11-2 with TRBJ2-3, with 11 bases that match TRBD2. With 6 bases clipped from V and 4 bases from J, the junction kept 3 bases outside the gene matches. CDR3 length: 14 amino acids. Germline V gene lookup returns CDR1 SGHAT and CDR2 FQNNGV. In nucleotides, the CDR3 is TGTGCCAGCAGGATTAGCGGGGGGGCAGATACGCAGTATTTT. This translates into CASRISGGADTQYF.

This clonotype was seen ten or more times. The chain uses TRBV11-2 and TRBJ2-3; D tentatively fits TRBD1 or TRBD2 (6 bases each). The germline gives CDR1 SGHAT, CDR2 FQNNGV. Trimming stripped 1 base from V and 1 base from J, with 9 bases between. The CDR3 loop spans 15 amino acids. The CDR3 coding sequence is TGTGCCAGCAGCTTAGCGGGGGCTGGCACAGATACGCAGTATTTT. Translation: CASSLAGAGTDTQYF.

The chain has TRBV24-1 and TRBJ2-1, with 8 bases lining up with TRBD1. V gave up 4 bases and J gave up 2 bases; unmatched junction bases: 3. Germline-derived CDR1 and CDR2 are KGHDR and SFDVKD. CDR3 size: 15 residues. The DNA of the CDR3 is TGTGCCACCAGTGACCCGGGACAGGCCTACAATGAGCAGTTCTTC. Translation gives CATSDPGQAYNEQFF.

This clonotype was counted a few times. CDR3 sequence reads: CASALQGLNYGYTF. For the CDR3, the DNA is TGTGCCAGCGCACTACAGGGCCTGAACTATGGCTACACCTTC. The rearrangement joins TRBV18 to TRBJ1-2, with D maybe TRBD1 (6 bases). Germline V gene lookup returns CDR1 KGHSH and CDR2 LQKENI. The CDR3 is 14 amino acids. With 8 bases removed from V and 2 bases from J, the gap between germline ends came to 15 bases.

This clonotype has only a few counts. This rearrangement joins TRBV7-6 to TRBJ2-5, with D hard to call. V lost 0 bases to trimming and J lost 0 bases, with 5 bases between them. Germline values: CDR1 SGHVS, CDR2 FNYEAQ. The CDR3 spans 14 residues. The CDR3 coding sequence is TGTGCCAGCAGCTTAGCGGGCAACCAAGAGACCCAGTACTTC. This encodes CASSLAGNQETQYF.